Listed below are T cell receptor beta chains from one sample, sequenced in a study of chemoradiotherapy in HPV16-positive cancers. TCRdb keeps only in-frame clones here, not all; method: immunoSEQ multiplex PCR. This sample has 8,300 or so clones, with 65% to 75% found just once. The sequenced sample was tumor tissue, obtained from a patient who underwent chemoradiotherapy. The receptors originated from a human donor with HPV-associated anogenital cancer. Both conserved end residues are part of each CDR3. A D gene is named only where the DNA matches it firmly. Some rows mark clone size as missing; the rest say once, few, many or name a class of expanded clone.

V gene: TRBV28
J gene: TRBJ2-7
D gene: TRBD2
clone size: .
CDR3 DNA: TGTGCCAGCAGTTTCGGGCTAGCGGGAGAATCATACGAGCAGTACTTC
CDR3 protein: CASSFGLAGESYEQYF

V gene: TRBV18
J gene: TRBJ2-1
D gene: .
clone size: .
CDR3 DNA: TGTGCCAGCTCACCATTTTGGGGTTCGGGCGAAGATGAGCAGTTCTTC
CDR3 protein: CASSPFWGSGEDEQFF

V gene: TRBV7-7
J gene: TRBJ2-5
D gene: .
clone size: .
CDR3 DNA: TGTGCCAGCAGCCTTGGGGGGTTTACGGAGACCCAGTACTTC
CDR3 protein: CASSLGGFTETQYF

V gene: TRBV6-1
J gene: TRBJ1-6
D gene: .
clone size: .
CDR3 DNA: TGTGCCAGCGGCGGGACGGACTCCTATAATTCACCCCTCCACTTT
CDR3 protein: CASGGTDSYNSPLHF

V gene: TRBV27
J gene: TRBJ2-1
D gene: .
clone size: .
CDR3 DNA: TGTGCCAGCAGTTTCAGCGAAGGGAACAATGAGCAGTTCTTC
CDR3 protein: CASSFSEGNNEQFF

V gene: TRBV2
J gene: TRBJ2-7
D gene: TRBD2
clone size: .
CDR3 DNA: TGTGCCAGCAGACCGACTAGCGGTGCCTACGAGCAGTACTTC
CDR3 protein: CASRPTSGAYEQYF

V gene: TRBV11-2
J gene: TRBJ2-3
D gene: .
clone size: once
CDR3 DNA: TGTGCCAGCAGCTCTGATGGGGCTTTAGGGGCAGATACGCAGTATTTT
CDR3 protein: CASSSDGALGADTQYF

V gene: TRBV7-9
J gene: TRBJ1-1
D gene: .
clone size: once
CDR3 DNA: TGTGCCAGCAGCCCCATGGGGGTTGCTACTGAAGCTTTCTTT
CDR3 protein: CASSPMGVATEAFF

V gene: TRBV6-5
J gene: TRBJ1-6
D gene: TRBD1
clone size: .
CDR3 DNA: TGTGCCAGCGGGCGGGACAGGCATAATTCACCCCTCCACTTT
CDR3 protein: CASGRDRHNSPLHF

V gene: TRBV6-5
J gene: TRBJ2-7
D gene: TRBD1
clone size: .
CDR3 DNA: TGTGCCAGCAGTTACGGTGACAGGGATGAGCAGTACTTC
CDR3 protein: CASSYGDRDEQYF

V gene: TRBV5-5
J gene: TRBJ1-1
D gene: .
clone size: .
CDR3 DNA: TGTGCCAGCAGCTGGACAGATTACACTGAAGCTTTCTTT
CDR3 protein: CASSWTDYTEAFF

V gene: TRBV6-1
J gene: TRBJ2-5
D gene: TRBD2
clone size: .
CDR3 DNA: TGTGCCAGCAGTGCAGCTAGCGGGGGGAGCGAGACCCAGTACTTC
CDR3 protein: CASSAASGGSETQYF

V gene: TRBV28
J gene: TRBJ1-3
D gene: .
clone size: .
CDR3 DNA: TGTGCCAGCAGGCCTGGTACGGGACGGACTAAAGACACCATATATTTT
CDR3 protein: CASRPGTGRTKDTIYF

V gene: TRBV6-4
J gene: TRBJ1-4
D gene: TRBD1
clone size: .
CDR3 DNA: TGTGCCAGCAGTGACTCGAGGGACAGGGGTACTAATGAAAAACTGTTTTTT
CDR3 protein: CASSDSRDRGTNEKLFF

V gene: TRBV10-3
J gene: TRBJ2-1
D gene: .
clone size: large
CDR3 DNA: TGTGCCCTCAGGGGGGGCAAGGACAATGAGCAGTTCTTC
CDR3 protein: CALRGGKDNEQFF

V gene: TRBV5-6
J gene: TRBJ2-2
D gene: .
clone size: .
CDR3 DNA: TGTGCCAGCAGCCAGGACAGCCCTCCGAACACCGGGGAGCTGTTTTTT
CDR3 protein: CASSQDSPPNTGELFF

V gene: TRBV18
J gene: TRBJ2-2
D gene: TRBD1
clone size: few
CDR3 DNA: TGTGCCAGCTCACCACCGAAAGGACAGGGGCCGAACACCGGGGAGCTGTTTTTT
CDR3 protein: CASSPPKGQGPNTGELFF

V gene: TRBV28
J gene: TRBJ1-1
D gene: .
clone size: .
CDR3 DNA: TGTGCCAGCAGTTTTGGGCCGAAGAACACTGAAGCTTTCTTT
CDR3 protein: CASSFGPKNTEAFF

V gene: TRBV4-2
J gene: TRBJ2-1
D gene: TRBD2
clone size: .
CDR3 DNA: TGTGCCAGCAGCCAAGGTGGCGGGAGTGGGGACAATGAGCAGTTCTTC
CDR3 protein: CASSQGGGSGDNEQFF

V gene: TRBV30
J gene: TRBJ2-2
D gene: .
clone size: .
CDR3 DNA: TGTGCCTGGAGTGCACGCAGGGGCGGGGAGCTGTTTTTT
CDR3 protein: CAWSARRGGELFF

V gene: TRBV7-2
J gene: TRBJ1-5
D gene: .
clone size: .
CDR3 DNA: TGTGCCAGCAGCTCGACGAGGGAACAGCCCCAGCATTTT
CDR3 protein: CASSSTREQPQHF

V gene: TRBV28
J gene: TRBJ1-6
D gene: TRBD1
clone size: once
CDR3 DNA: TGTGCCAGCAGTTACCCGACAGGGGGAAATAATTCACCCCTCCACTTT
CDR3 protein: CASSYPTGGNNSPLHF

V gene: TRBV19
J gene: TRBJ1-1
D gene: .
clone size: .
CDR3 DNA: TGTGCCAGTAGTATAAGGGGAGGGGAATACACTGAAGCTTTCTTT
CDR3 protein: CASSIRGGEYTEAFF

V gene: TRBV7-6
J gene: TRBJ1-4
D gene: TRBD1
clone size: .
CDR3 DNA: TGTGCCAGCAGCTTAGTTGGACAGGGGGCGCGTGAAAAACTGTTTTTT
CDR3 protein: CASSLVGQGAREKLFF

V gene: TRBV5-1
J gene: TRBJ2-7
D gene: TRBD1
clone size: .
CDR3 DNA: TGCGCCAGCAGCTTGGCTGGTGGGCAGGGGGCGCAGAACGAGCAGTACTTC
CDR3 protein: CASSLAGGQGAQNEQYF

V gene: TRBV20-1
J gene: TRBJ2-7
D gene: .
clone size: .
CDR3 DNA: TGCAGTGCTAGAGGGGTCTACGAGCAGTACTTC
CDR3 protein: CSARGVYEQYF

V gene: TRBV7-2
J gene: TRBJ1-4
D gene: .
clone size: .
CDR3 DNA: TGTGCCAGCAGCCCACAGGGTGAAAAACTGTTTTTT
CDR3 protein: CASSPQGEKLFF

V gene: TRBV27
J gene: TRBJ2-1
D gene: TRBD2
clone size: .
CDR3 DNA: TGTGCCAGCAGTTTATCAGGAGCGGGAGTTCATGAGCAGTTCTTC
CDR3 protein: CASSLSGAGVHEQFF

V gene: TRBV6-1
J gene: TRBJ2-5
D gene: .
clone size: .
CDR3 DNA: TGTGCCAGCAGTTTCTTCGAAGAGACCCAGTACTTC
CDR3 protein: CASSFFEETQYF

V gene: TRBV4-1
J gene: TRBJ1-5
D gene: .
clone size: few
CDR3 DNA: TGCGCCAGCAGCCAAGGTTGGGGGGAGAATCAGCCCCAGCATTTT
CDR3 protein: CASSQGWGENQPQHF

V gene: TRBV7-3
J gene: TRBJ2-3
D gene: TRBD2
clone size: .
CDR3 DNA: TGTGCCAGCAGCTCACTAGCGGGGTCAGATACGCAGTATTTT
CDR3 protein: CASSSLAGSDTQYF

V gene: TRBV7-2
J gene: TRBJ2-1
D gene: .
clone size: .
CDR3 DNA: TGTGCCAGCAGCTTAGTTAGCTGGAATGAGCAGTTCTTC
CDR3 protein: CASSLVSWNEQFF

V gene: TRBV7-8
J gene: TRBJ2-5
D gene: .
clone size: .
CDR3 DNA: TGTGCCAGCGGGGAGACCCAGTACTTC
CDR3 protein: CASGETQYF

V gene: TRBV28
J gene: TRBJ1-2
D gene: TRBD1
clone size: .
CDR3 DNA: TGTGCCAGCAGTTTAGACAGGGCCTATGGCTACACCTTC
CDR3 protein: CASSLDRAYGYTF

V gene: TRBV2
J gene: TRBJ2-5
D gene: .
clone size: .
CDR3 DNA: TGTGCCAGCCGAGCCCTTACAGGGAGAGAGACCCAGTACTTC
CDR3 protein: CASRALTGRETQYF

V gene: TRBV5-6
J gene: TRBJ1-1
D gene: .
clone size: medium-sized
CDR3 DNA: TGTGCCAGCAGCTTTTTGGTTCTCGACACTGAAGCTTTCTTT
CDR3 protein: CASSFLVLDTEAFF